This T cell receptor beta chain was sequenced during a study of blood T cell repertoires in COVID-19. Study context: Samples taken during acute and convalescent COVID-19 were collected in the United States, Italy and Spain. Sample material is recorded as cDNA or gDNA derived from T cells, B-cell-depleted T cells, or PBMCs.

There are 15 residues in the CDR3. CDR1 SGHRS and CDR2 YFSETQ come from the germline V gene. The V and J ends lost 0 bases and 4 bases, in that order; junction bases with no gene match: 4. In the authors' workflow: Amplification from reference gene primers served as the basis for estimated nucleated cell counts. Using immunoSEQ multiplex PCR, the repertoire was profiled, and TCRdb retains in-frame clones only, with some absent. The V and J calls and clone size are taken from that table; D and trimming were inferred from the DNA. The repertoire consists of some 97,000 clones, with more than 75% occurring once and the leading ten covering 9.5% to 15%. The count of this clone is one.

The chain is built from TRBV5-1 and TRBJ2-5, with 9 bases identical to TRBD2. Material for sequencing was peripheral blood. The receptor's source is a human donor in a cohort sampled during active COVID-19. The CDR3 DNA follows: TGCGCCAGCAGCTTGGGGGGTAGCGGGAGAGAGACCCAGTACTTC. It codes for CASSLGGSGRETQYF. Supplemented by reference TRBV5-1 and TRBJ2-5, the full variable domain reads KAGVTQTPRYLIKTRGQQVTLSCSPISGHRSVSWYQQTPGQGLQFLFEYFSETQRNKGNFPGRFSGRQFSNSRSEMNVSTLELGDSALYLCASSLGGSGRETQYFGPGTRLLVL.